This entry lists 27 T cell receptor beta chains sequenced from one sample in a study of blood T cells in healthy people across ages. A second PCR of about 6 to 11 cycles used a sample-barcoded 5' primer and a J-beta primer mix. Via MiXCR, TCRdb re-called the 5' RACE reads, giving one row per CDR3 protein. The sample has roughly 1.9 million distinct CDR3 sequences, about 39% seen once; the top ten hold roughly 23%. Sequenced: blood. The receptor source for this set is a human donor in good health.

The gene calls are TRBV20-1 and TRBJ1-4; D is perhaps TRBD1 (6 bases). V shed 6 bases and J shed 2 bases, with 19 bases lying between them. The germline V gene has CDR1 DFQATT and CDR2 SNEGSKA (reference sequence). CDR3 length equals 16 residues. The CDR3 sequence is CSAQGYGLGTNEKLFF. The CDR3 DNA is TGCAGTGCACAGGGATATGGGCTTGGGACTAATGAAAAACTGTTTTTT.

This chain uses TRBV7-9 with TRBJ2-5, with D possibly TRBD1 on 6 matching bases. TRBJ2-7 explains the end of the DNA better; the J call may be wrong. CDR1 and CDR2 (germline): SEHNR, FQNEAQ (reference sequence). This CDR3 has 15 residues. CDR3 in DNA: TGTGCCAGCAGCTTAGAGGAGACAGGAACCTACGAGCAGTACTTC. Translating gives CASSLEETGTYEQYF.

This chain links TRBV10-3 with TRBJ1-2, with D unresolved. V was trimmed by 3 bases and J by 5 bases, leaving 10 bases between them. CDR3 size: 13 residues. CDR1 is ENHRY, CDR2 SYGVKD, per germline. The CDR3 region has the DNA TGTGCCATCAGTGAACACCTTTTATATGGCTACACCTTC. This codes for CAISEHLLYGYTF.

This chain joins TRBV12-3 or TRBV12-4 and TRBJ1-5, with TRBD1 identical over 8 bases. The CDR3 runs 15 residues. V shed 5 bases, J shed 6 bases, and the junction held 9 bases outside the gene matches. The CDR3: CASSPLDRESQPQHF. CDR3 DNA: TGTGCCAGCAGTCCGCTGGACAGGGAGAGTCAGCCCCAGCATTTT.

This clonotype was detected only a few times. This CDR3 reads CASSLGPPAPGQPQHF. The CDR3 bases are TGTGCCAGCAGTTTAGGGCCCCCTGCCCCAGGTCAGCCCCAGCATTTT. The genes are TRBV12-3 or TRBV12-4 and TRBJ1-5; D uncertain. The CDR3 loop spans 16 amino acids. V lost 1 base and J lost 6, with 16 bases in between.

CDR3 DNA: TGCAGTGCCGGAGATAGGAGACGCGCGGATACGCAGTATTTT. It translates to CSAGDRRRADTQYF. The J gene is TRBJ2-3, the V gene TRBV20-1; the D is unclear. CDR3 length: 14 residues. Trimming stripped 6 bases from V and 6 bases from J, with 19 bases between. Germline V gene lookup returns CDR1 DFQATT and CDR2 SNEGSKA (reference sequence).

For this clonotype: A read error may explain this, as a much larger clone is one base away. The chain employs TRBV29-1 and TRBJ2-1, with D perhaps matching TRBD2 (5 bases). There are 11 residues in the CDR3. The germline V gene has CDR1 SQVTM and CDR2 ANQGSEA. V was pared by 7 bases and J by 13 bases, with 17 bases between. This chain's CDR3 is CSGRYGETQFF. The CDR3 DNA reads TGCAGCGGCCGGTACGGGGAGACCCAGTTCTTC.

This rearrangement joins TRBV15 to TRBJ1-5; D uncertain. Looked up from germline, CDR1 is LNHNV and CDR2 is YYDKDF (reference sequence). The CDR3 covers 12 residues. The V and J ends lost 1 base and 6 bases respectively, with 4 bases between them. The CDR3 DNA reads TGTGCCACCAGCAGAGTAGGTCAGCCCCAGCATTTT. It yields the protein CATSRVGQPQHF. The variable domain in full, completed from reference TRBV15 and TRBJ1-5, reads DAMVIQNPRYQVTQFGKPVTLSCSQTLNHNVMYWYQQKSSQAPKLLFHYYDKDFNNEADTPDNFQSRRPNTSFCFLDIRSPGLGDTAMYLCATSRVGQPQHFGDGTRLSIL.

The chain couples TRBV5-1 to TRBJ1-4; possible D gene TRBD1, 5 bases. Trimming took off 0 bases at V and 3 bases at J, with 6 bases between the two ends. Germline V CDR1 and CDR2: SGHRS, YFSETQ. The CDR3 extends over 14 amino acids. The CDR3 is CASSLEGPNEKLFF. DNA of the CDR3: TGCGCCAGCAGCTTGGAGGGGCCTAATGAAAAACTGTTTTTT.

This clonotype showed up just a few times. J is TRBJ1-5 and V is TRBV6-1; 7 bases fit TRBD1. Germline trimming cut 6 bases from V and 4 bases from J; bases unmatched to any gene: 9. The CDR3 sequence is 15 residues long. The germline CDR1 and CDR2 sequences are MNHNS and SASEGT. CDR3 sequence (DNA): TGTGCCAGCAGGAGGGAAAAGGGGGCGAATCAGCCCCAGCATTTT. Its protein product is CASRREKGANQPQHF.

This clonotype was counted at least ten times. The chain employs TRBV6-5 and TRBJ2-7; unclear D gene. Germline V lookup: CDR1 MNHEY, CDR2 SVGAGI. V gave up 2 bases and J gave up 8 bases, with 7 bases separating them. The CDR3 runs to 11 residues. For the CDR3, the DNA is TGTGCCAGCAGTTACGCGGACCAGCAGTACTTC. Translating gives CASSYADQQYF.

This rearrangement joins TRBV7-9 to TRBJ2-1; D might be TRBD1 (6 bases). The germline V and J ends were trimmed by 5 bases and 4 bases, with 15 bases remaining between them. This CDR3 has 15 residues. Germline assignment: CDR1 SEHNR and CDR2 FQNEAQ (reference sequence). The CDR3 loop reads CASSLIQGEYNEQFF. In DNA, the CDR3 is TGTGCCAGCAGCCTTATACAGGGAGAATACAATGAGCAGTTCTTC.

V usage is TRBV29-1 and J usage is TRBJ2-5; 7 bases fit TRBD1. The CDR3 contains 13 residues. Germline V gene data show CDR1 as SQVTM and CDR2 as ANQGSEA. Trimming at V came to 7 bases and at J to 3 bases, leaving 8 bases not matched to a gene. The CDR3 is CSATGQTKETQYF. DNA of the CDR3: TGCAGCGCGACGGGACAGACTAAAGAGACCCAGTACTTC.

This chain joins TRBV7-8 and TRBJ2-2; D assignment may be TRBD1 or TRBD2 (5 bases each). The germline V gene encodes CDR1 SGHVS and CDR2 FQNEAQ. The V and J ends lost 2 bases and 2 bases respectively, with 12 bases between them. The CDR3 runs to 16 residues. This CDR3 is CASSLLGVHNTGELFF. CDR3 DNA: TGTGCCAGCAGCTTATTGGGGGTGCATAACACCGGGGAGCTGTTTTTT.

The chain joins TRBV7-2 to TRBJ2-2; no reliable D call. The germline V and J ends were trimmed by 5 bases and 5 bases, with 18 bases remaining between them. This CDR3 has 16 residues. Germline CDR1 SGHTA, CDR2 FQGNSA. The CDR3 nucleotides are TGTGCCAGCAGCCCCTCCCTGGGCTCCGGAACCGGGGAGCTGTTTTTT. Encoded protein: CASSPSLGSGTGELFF.

The chain carries TRBV6-2 or TRBV6-3 and TRBJ2-4; 10 bases match TRBD2. The ends lost 5 bases at V and 15 bases at J; junction bases unmatched: 16. The CDR3 is made up of 15 amino acids. The germline gives CDR1 MNHEY, CDR2 SVGEGT. The CDR3 reads CASSPSGLAIWDWYF. The CDR3 region has the DNA TGTGCCAGCAGTCCTTCGGGACTAGCGATTTGGGATTGGTACTTC.

This clonotype turned up a few times. The CDR3 coding sequence is TGTGCCAGCAGTACCGACAGCCTAAATCAGCCCCAGCATTTT. This gives the protein CASSTDSLNQPQHF. This chain connects TRBV6-5 to TRBJ1-5; D perhaps matches TRBD1 (5 bases). The CDR3 extends over 14 amino acids. Trimming took off 5 bases at V and 4 bases at J, with 12 bases between the two ends. Germline V gives CDR1 MNHEY, CDR2 SVGAGI.

The CDR3 loop is CASSAPGLAQYF. The DNA of the CDR3 is TGTGCCAGCAGTGCCCCTGGACTCGCGCAGTACTTC. The V gene is TRBV6-5, the J gene TRBJ2-1; weak D call: TRBD2 (5 bases). The tail of the sequence fits TRBJ2-7 better, so the J call may be wrong. Germline V lookup: CDR1 MNHEY, CDR2 SVGAGI. This CDR3 has 12 residues.

V gene TRBV3-1 combines with J gene TRBJ1-1, with no clear D. The CDR3 runs 13 residues. Germline values: CDR1 LGHDT, CDR2 YNNKEL (reference sequence). Trimming cost V 8 bases and J 2 bases, with 12 bases left between them. The CDR3 protein is CASGRQRNTEAFF. The DNA for the CDR3 is TGTGCCAGCGGAAGGCAGCGCAACACTGAAGCTTTCTTT.

The chain uses TRBV2 and TRBJ2-4, with D perhaps matching TRBD2 (6 bases). The germline CDR1 and CDR2 sequences are SNHLY and FYNNEI. Trimming took 1 base from V and 8 from J, leaving 12 bases between them. This CDR3 has 14 amino acids. In DNA, the CDR3 is TGTGCCAGCAGTGAAGGGGTGAGCGGGTACATTCAGTACTTC. Its translation is CASSEGVSGYIQYF.

The chain joins TRBV6-5 to TRBJ2-2; D possibly corresponds to TRBD1 (5 bases). The CDR3 contains 18 residues. V was cut by 0 bases and J by 4 bases, with 18 bases left in between. Germline CDR1 reads MNHEY; CDR2 reads SVGAGI. CDR3 residues: CASSYSSPPRVTTGELFF. The CDR3 region has the DNA TGTGCCAGCAGTTACTCGAGCCCTCCCAGGGTAACCACCGGGGAGCTGTTTTTT.

Concerning this clonotype: A junction end diverges from the germline sequence, so it may reflect a read error. The rearrangement links TRBV15 to TRBJ2-1, with D unresolved. The CDR3 is 16 amino acids. CDR1 is LNHNV, CDR2 YYDKDF, per germline (reference sequence). For the CDR3, the DNA is TGTGCCACCAGCATTGAGAGTGCCTACTCCTACAATGAGCGGTTCTTC. It encodes CATSIESAYSYNERFF.

The V gene is TRBV27, the J gene TRBJ1-2; weak D call: TRBD1 (5 bases). The CDR3 totals 15 residues. Germline V gene data show CDR1 as MNHEY and CDR2 as SMNVEV (reference sequence). V was clipped by 2 bases and J by 2 bases, with 12 bases between them. CDR3 amino acids: CASSLLGAGNYGYTF. DNA of the CDR3: TGTGCCAGCAGTTTACTCGGCGCAGGGAACTATGGCTACACCTTC.

V is TRBV7-2 and J is TRBJ1-2; weak D call: TRBD1 (6 bases). The CDR3 is made up of 15 amino acids. Germline loops: CDR1 SGHTA, CDR2 FQGNSA. Between the trimmed V and J ends, which lost 3 bases and 5 bases, there was a span of 16 bases. The CDR3 loop reads CASSLGHGSGYGYTF. For the CDR3, the DNA is TGTGCCAGCAGCTTGGGACATGGGAGTGGATATGGCTACACCTTC.

The chain recombines TRBV20-1 with TRBJ2-6, with 7 bases fitting TRBD1. This CDR3 is built from 15 residues. V trimming: 1 base; J trimming: 2 bases; junction bases outside the gene matches: 2. The V gene's germline CDR1 is DFQATT and CDR2 SNEGSKA (reference sequence). The CDR3 sequence is CSARGQGTGANVLTF. For the CDR3, the DNA is TGCAGTGCTAGAGGACAGGGTACTGGGGCCAACGTCCTGACTTTC.

This clonotype has more than one count but fewer than ten. The CDR3 DNA reads TGCAGCGCCTTCCCGGACCTGAACACTGAAGCTTTCTTT. As protein: CSAFPDLNTEAFF. The chain couples TRBV29-1 to TRBJ1-1; D not certain. The ends were cut back, 7 bases at V and 0 bases at J, with 12 bases in the middle. This CDR3 has 13 amino acids. Germline V gene data show CDR1 as SQVTM and CDR2 as ANQGSEA.

The chain links TRBV20-1 to TRBJ2-1; 8 positions match TRBD1. From germline, CDR1 is DFQATT and CDR2 SNEGSKA (reference sequence). V was clipped by 3 bases and J by 6 bases; unmatched bases: 10. The CDR3 has 15 residues. The CDR3 DNA sequence: TGCAGTGCTAGCCCCGGACAGGGCGATGTCAATGAGCAGTTCTTC. Its protein is CSASPGQGDVNEQFF.